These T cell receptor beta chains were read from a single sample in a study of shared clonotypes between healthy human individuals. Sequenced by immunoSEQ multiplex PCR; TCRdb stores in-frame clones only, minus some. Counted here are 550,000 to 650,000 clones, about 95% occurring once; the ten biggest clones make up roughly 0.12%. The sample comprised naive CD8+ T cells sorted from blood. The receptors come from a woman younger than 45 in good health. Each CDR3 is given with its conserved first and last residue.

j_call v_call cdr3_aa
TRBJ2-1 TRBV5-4 CASSITGNEQFF
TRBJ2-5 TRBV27 CASSPGTSGKETQYF
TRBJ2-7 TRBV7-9 CASSGTSGSYEQYF
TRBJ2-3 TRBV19 CASSTQTSGSADTQYF
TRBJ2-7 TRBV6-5 CASSHGAGAYEQYF
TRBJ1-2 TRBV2 CASFGGGGYTF
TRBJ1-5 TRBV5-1 CASSLRQGEHSNQPQHF
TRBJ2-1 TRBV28 CASSSYREVDNEQFF
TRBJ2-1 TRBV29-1 CSVLVLAESYNEQFF
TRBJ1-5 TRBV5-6 CASSPSGTPWSNQPQHF
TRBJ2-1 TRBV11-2 CASSLGTANEQFF
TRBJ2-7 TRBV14 CASSRPGQGAFEQYF
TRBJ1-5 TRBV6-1 CASSEARGLNQPQHF
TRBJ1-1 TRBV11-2 CASSLGPNTEAFF
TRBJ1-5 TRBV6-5 CASSPRGLGNQPQHF
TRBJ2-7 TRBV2 CASSPPGRDYYEQYF
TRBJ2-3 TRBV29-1 CSVEGTSGRNTDTQYF